These 8 T cell receptor beta chains came from one sample sequenced in a study of CD8+ T cells in alopecia areata. Researchers sorted pooled cutaneous lymph node cells on the basis of CD4, CD8alpha, NKG2D, NKG2ACE and other markers. RNA was isolated and reverse transcribed to cDNA, the sequencing template. Using immunoSEQ multiplex PCR, the repertoire was profiled, and TCRdb retains in-frame clones only, with some absent. The sample shows about 270,000 clones, none of them appearing just once. The sequencing sample was made of CD4+ T cells sorted from a lymph node. Receptors were obtained from a C3H/HeJ mouse with alopecia areata. Mouse strain MHC haplotype: H2-k.

On this clone itself: Gene names are the mouse ones. The read falls 4 residues short of the CDR3 end, and the missing part is taken from the germline J gene. The chain recombines TRBV13-2 with TRBJ2-7, with TRBD2 matching 10 bases. The CDR3 runs to 14 residues. Germline CDR1 and CDR2: NNHNN and SYGAGS (reference sequence). The CDR3 is CASGRTGGPYEQYF. CDR3 bases read: TGTGCCAGCGGACGGACTGGGGGACCTTAT.

This clone was counted at least ten times. Genes here carry mouse names. Coverage ceases 4 residues before the CDR3 finishes, and the germline J gene fills in the end. The V gene is TRBV17, the J gene TRBJ2-1; 7 nucleotides agree with TRBD1. The length of the CDR3 is 13 residues. V was clipped by 5 bases and J by 4 bases; unmatched bases: 2. Germline CDR1 is MNHDT and CDR2 is YYDKIL. The CDR3 bases that were read are TGTGCTAGCAGTCCAGGGGGATATGCT. It encodes CASSPGGYA. In full, the CDR3 is CASSPGGYAEQFF.

Details on this clone: Each gene name is a mouse one. With the read ending 4 residues before the CDR3 end, the germline J gene is used to fill in that end. The V call is TRBV19, the J call TRBJ2-7; 12 bases fit TRBD2. The CDR3 is 14 amino acids. Germline V gives CDR1 FNHDT, CDR2 SITEND (reference sequence). The DNA read from the CDR3 is TGTGCCAGCAGTATGGACTGGGGGGGAAAT. Translation gives CASSMDWGGN. The CDR3, in full, reads CASSMDWGGNEQYF.

Worth noting for this clone: Mouse gene names apply. The read terminates 3 residues before the CDR3 end, so the remaining end is supplied by the germline J gene. The chain has TRBV13-1 and TRBJ1-6; D call uncertain. TRBJ1-6 qualifies as an ORF whose function is uncertain. V lost 5 bases to trimming and J lost 4 bases, with 7 bases between them. Germline CDR1 is NSHNY and CDR2 is SYGAGN. The CDR3 has 13 residues. CDR3 DNA (partial): TGTGCCAGCAGACAGATATATAATTCGCCC. This sequence encodes CASRQIYNSP. The entire CDR3 protein reads CASRQIYNSPLYF.

This clone was detected a few times. The genes are named according to mouse. The sequenced fragment ends 4 residues before the CDR3 boundary, so the rest is inferred from the germline J gene. V is TRBV5 and J is TRBJ2-1; maybe TRBD2 (7 bases). Trimming took off 1 base at V and 5 bases at J, with 12 bases between the two ends. Germline V gives CDR1 LGHNA, CDR2 YNLKQL (reference sequence). This CDR3 comprises 15 residues. This CDR3 is CASSQGGAGDAEQFF. The CDR3 DNA, read in part, is TGTGCCAGCAGCCAAGGGGGGGCCGGGGATGCT.

This clone occurred a few times. Here the gene names and germline are mouse. With the read ending 4 residues before the CDR3 end, the germline J gene is used to fill in that end. V gene TRBV13-2 combines with J gene TRBJ1-2; tentatively, D is TRBD1 (6 bases). Germline CDR1 is NNHNN and CDR2 is SYGAGS (reference sequence). Trimming cost V 0 bases and J 0 bases, with 12 bases left between them. CDR3 length: 16 amino acids. The DNA read from the CDR3 is TGTGCCAGCGGTGATGCAGGGGACAAATCAAACTCC. Translated, it gives CASGDAGDKSNS. The full CDR3 is CASGDAGDKSNSDYTF.

This clone was counted a few times. Gene names are the mouse ones. The sequenced fragment ends 4 residues before the CDR3 boundary, so the rest is inferred from the germline J gene. The chain is built from TRBV13-2 and TRBJ2-2; 8 bases fit TRBD2. With 1 base clipped from V and 4 bases from J, the junction kept 6 bases outside the gene matches. The germline V gene has CDR1 NNHNN and CDR2 SYGAGS (reference sequence). The CDR3 consists of 16 residues. The CDR3 loop is CASGDLWGDGTGQLYF. The sequenced CDR3 bases are TGTGCCAGCGGTGATCTCTGGGGGGATGGCACCGGG.

Concerning this clone: All gene names here are mouse names. CDR3 protein: CTCRPGGADTGQLYF. CDR3 DNA, as far as it was read: TGCACCTGCAGGCCAGGGGGCGCAGACACCGGG. This chain uses TRBV1 with TRBJ2-2; 8 nucleotides match TRBD1. The CDR3 end is not reached by the read, which stops 4 residues before it; the germline J gene fills it in. The V gene's germline CDR1 is NSQYPW and CDR2 LRSPGD (reference sequence). V lost 6 bases and J lost 3; bases outside the gene matches: 6. The CDR3 is 15 amino acids.